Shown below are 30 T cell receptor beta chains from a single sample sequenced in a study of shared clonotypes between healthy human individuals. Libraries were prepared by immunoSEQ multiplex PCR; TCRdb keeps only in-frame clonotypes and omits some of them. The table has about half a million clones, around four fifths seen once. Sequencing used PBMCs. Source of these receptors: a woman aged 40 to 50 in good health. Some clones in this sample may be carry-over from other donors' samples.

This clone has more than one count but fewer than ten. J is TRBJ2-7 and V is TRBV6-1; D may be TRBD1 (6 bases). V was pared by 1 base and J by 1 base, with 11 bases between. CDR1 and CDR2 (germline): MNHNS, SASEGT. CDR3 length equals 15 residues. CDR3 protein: CASSEGTGSSYEQYF. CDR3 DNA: TGTGCCAGCAGTGAAGGAACAGGGTCGTCCTACGAGCAGTACTTC.

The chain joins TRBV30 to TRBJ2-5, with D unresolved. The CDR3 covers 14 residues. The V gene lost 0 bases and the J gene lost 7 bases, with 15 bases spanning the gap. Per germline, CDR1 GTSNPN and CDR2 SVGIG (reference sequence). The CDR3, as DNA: TGTGCCTGGAGTGTACTTCGCCCTCCAGTGACCCAGTACTTC. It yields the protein CAWSVLRPPVTQYF.

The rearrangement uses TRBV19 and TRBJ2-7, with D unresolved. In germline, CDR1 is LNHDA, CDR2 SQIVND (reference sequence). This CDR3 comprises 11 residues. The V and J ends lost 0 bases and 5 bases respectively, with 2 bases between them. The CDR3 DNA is TGTGCCAGTAGTATAGAAGACGAGCAGTACTTC. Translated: CASSIEDEQYF.

DNA for the CDR3: TGTGCCAGCAGTTCCAGACTAGTTTCTGAGCAGTTCTTC. Its translation is CASSSRLVSEQFF. J is TRBJ2-1 and V is TRBV28, with D possibly being TRBD2 (6 bases). The length of the CDR3 is 13 residues. Germline loops: CDR1 MDHEN, CDR2 SYDVKM. V gave up 4 bases and J gave up 9 bases, with 13 bases separating them.

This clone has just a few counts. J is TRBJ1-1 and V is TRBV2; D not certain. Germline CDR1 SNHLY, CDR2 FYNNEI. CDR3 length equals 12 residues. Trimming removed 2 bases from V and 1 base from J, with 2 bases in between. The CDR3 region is CASSEQNTEAFF. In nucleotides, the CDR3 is TGTGCCAGCAGTGAACAGAACACTGAAGCTTTCTTT.

The CDR3 coding sequence is TGTGCCAGCAGCTTAACAACGGGCCTAGCCAAAAACATTCAGTACTTC. This encodes CASSLTTGLAKNIQYF. The chain uses TRBV7-6 and TRBJ2-4; D is uncertain. Germline loops: CDR1 SGHVS, CDR2 FNYEAQ. Trimming took off 2 bases at V and 0 bases at J, with 11 bases between the two ends. This CDR3 is built from 16 residues.

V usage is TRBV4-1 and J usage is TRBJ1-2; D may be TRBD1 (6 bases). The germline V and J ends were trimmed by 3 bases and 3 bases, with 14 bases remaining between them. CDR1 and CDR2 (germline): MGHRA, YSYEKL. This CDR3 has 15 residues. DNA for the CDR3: TGCGCCAGCAGCCAGGAGACAGGACCCTACTATGGCTACACCTTC. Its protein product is CASSQETGPYYGYTF.

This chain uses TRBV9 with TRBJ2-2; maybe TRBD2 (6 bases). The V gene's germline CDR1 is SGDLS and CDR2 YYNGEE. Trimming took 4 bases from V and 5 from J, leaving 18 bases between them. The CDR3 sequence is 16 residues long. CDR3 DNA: TGTGCCAGCAGCCTAGATGTCAGGAGGGGTACCGGGGAGCTGTTTTTT. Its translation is CASSLDVRRGTGELFF.

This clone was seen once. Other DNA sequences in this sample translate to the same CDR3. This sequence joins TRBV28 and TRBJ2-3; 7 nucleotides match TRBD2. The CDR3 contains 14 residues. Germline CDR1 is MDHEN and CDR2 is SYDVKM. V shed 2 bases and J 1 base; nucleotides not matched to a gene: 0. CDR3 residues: CASSLLAGTDTQYF. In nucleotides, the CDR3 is TGTGCCAGCAGTTTACTAGCGGGCACAGATACGCAGTATTTT.

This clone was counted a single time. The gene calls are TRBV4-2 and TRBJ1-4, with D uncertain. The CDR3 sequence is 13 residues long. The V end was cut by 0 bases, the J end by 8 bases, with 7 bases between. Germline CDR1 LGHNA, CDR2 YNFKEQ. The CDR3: CASSQDNTEKLFF. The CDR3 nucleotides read TGTGCCAGCAGCCAAGATAACACAGAAAAACTGTTTTTT.

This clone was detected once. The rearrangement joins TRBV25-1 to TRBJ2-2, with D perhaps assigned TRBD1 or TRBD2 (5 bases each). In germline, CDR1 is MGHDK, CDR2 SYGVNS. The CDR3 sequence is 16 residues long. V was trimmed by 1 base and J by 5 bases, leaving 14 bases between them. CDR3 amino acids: CASSESVRGWTGELFF. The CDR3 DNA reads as TGTGCCAGCAGTGAATCGGTACGGGGCTGGACCGGGGAGCTGTTTTTT.

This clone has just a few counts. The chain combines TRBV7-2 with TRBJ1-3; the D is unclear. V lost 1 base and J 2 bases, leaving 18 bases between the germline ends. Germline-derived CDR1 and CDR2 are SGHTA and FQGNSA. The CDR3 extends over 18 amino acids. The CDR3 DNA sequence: TGTGCCAGCAGCTTAGAATGGGGAGGGTTCGGGGCTGGAAACACCATATATTTT. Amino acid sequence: CASSLEWGGFGAGNTIYF.

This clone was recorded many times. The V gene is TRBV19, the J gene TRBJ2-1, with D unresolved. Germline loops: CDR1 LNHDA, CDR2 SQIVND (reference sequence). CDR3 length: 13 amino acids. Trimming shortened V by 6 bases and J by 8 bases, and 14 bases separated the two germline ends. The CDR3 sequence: CASSGLGADEQFF. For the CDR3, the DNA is TGTGCCAGTAGCGGTCTTGGAGCAGATGAGCAGTTCTTC.

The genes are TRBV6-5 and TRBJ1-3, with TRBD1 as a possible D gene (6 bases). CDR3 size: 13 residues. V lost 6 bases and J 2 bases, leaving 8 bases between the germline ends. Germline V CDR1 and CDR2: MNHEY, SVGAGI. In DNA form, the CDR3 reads TGTGCCAGCAGGGACAGTACTGGAAACACCATATATTTT. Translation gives CASRDSTGNTIYF.

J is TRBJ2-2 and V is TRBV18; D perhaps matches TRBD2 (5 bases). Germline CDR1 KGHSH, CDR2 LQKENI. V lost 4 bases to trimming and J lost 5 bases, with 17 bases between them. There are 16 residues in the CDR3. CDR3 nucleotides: TGTGCCAGCTCACGAGGAGAGGGCCTGGGGACCGGGGAGCTGTTTTTT. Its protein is CASSRGEGLGTGELFF.

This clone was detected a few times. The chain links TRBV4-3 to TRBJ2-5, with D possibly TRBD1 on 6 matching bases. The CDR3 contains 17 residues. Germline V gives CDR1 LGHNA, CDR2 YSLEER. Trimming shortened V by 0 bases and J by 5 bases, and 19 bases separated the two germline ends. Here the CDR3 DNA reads TGCGCCAGCAGCCAAGAAACAGGGATACCCAGCCAGGAGACCCAGTACTTC. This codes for CASSQETGIPSQETQYF.

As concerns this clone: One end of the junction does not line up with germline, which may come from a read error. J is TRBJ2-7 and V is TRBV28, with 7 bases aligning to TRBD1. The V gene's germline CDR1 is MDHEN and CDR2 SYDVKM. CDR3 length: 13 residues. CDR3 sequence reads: CASSLGTARVQDF. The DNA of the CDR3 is TGTGCCAGCAGTTTAGGGACAGCAAGGGTCCAAGACTTC.

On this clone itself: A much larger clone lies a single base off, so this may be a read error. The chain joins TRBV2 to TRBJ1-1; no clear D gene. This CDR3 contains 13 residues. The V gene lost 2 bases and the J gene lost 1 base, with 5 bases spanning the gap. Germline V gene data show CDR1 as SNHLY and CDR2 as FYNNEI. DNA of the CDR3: TGTGCCAGCAGTGAATGGGAGAACACTGAAGCTTTCTTT. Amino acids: CASSEWENTEAFF.

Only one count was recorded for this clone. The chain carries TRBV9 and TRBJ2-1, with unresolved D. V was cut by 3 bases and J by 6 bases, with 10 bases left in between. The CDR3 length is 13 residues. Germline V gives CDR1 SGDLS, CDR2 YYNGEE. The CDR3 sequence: CASSAMDLNEQFF. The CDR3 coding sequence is TGTGCCAGCAGCGCGATGGACCTCAATGAGCAGTTCTTC.

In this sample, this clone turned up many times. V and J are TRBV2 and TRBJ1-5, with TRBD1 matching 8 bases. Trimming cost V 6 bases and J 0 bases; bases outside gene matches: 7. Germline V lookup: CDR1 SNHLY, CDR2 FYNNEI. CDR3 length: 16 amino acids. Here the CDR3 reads CASRDDRGNSNQPQHF. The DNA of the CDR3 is TGTGCCAGCAGGGATGACAGGGGCAATAGCAATCAGCCCCAGCATTTT. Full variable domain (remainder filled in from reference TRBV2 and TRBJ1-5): EPEVTQTPSHQVTQMGQEVILRCVPISNHLYFYWYRQILGQKVEFLVSFYNNEISEKSEIFDDQFSVERPDGSNFTLKIRSTKLEDSAMYFCASRDDRGNSNQPQHFGDGTRLSIL.

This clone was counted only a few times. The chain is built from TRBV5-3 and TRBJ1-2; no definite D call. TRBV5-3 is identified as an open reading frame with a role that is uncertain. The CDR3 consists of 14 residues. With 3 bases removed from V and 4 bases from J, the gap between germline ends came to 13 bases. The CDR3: CARSSWRPSYGYTF. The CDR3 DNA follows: TGTGCCAGAAGCTCCTGGAGGCCGTCCTATGGCTACACCTTC.

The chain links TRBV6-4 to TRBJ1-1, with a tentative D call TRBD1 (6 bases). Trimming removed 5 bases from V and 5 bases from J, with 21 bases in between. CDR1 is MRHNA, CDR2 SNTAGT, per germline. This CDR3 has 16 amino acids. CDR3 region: CASSSRTVPSKTEAFF. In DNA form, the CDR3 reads TGTGCCAGCAGTTCCAGGACAGTGCCCTCCAAGACTGAAGCTTTCTTT.

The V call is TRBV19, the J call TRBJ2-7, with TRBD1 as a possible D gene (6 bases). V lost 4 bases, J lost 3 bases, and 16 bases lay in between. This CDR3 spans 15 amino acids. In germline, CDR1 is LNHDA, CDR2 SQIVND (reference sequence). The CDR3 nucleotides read TGTGCCAGTAGTAAAGGCTCTACAGGGAACTACGAGCAGTACTTC. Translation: CASSKGSTGNYEQYF.

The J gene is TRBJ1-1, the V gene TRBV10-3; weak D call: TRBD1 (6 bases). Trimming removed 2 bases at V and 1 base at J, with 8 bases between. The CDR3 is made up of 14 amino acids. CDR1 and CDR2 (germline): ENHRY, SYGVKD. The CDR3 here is CAISEEGGNTEAFF. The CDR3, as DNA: TGTGCCATCAGTGAGGAAGGGGGGAACACTGAAGCTTTCTTT.

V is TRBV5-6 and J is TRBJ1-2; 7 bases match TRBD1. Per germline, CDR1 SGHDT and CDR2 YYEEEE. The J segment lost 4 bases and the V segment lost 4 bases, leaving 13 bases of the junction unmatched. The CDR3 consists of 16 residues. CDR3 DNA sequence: TGTGCCAGCAGCCCAAGGACAGGCGAACCTTTCTATGGCTACACCTTC. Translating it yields CASSPRTGEPFYGYTF. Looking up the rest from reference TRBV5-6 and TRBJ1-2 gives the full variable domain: DAGVTQSPTHLIKTRGQQVTLRCSPKSGHDTVSWYQQALGQGPQFIFQYYEEEERQRGNFPDRFSGHQFPNYSSELNVNALLLGDSALYLCASSPRTGEPFYGYTFGSGTRLTVV.

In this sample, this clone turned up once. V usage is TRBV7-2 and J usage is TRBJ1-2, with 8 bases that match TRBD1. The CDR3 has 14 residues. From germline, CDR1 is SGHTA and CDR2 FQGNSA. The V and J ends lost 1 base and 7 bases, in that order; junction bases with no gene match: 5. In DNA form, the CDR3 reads TGTGCCAGCAGCTTAGTCGGGACAGGTGGTGGCTACACCTTC. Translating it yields CASSLVGTGGGYTF. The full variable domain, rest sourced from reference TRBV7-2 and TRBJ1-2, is GAGVSQSPSNKVTEKGKDVELRCDPISGHTALYWYRQSLGQGLEFLIYFQGNSAPDKSGLPSDRFSAERTGGSVSTLTIQRTQQEDSAVYLCASSLVGTGGGYTFGSGTRLTVV.

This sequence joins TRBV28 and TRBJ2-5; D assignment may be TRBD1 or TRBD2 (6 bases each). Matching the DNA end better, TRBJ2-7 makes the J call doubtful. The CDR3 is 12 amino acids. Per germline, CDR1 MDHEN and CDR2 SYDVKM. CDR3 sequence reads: CAWGANFYEQYF. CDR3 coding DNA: TGTGCCTGGGGGGCCAATTTCTACGAGCAGTACTTC.

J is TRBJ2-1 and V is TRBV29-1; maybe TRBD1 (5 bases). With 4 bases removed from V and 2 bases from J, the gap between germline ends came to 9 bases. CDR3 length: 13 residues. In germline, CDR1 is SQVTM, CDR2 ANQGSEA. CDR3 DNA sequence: TGCAGCGTTGTCGTAGGGGCCTACAATGAGCAGTTCTTC. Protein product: CSVVVGAYNEQFF.

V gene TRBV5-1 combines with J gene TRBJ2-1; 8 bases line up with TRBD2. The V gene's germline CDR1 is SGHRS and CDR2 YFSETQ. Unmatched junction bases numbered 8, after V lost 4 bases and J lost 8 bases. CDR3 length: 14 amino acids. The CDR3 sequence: CASSPRTSPDEQFF. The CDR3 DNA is TGCGCCAGCAGCCCCAGGACTAGCCCAGATGAGCAGTTCTTC.

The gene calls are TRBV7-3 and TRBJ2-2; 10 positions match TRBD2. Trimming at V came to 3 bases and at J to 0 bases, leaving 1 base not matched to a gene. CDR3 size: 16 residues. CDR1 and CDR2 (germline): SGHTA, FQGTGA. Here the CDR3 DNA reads TGTGCCAGCAGCTTTCTAGCGGGGGCGAACACCGGGGAGCTGTTTTTT. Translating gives CASSFLAGANTGELFF. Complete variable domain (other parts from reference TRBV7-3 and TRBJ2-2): GAGVSQTPSNKVTEKGKYVELRCDPISGHTALYWYRQSLGQGPEFLIYFQGTGAADDSGLPNDRFFAVRPEGSVSTLKIQRTERGDSAVYLCASSFLAGANTGELFFGEGSRLTVL.